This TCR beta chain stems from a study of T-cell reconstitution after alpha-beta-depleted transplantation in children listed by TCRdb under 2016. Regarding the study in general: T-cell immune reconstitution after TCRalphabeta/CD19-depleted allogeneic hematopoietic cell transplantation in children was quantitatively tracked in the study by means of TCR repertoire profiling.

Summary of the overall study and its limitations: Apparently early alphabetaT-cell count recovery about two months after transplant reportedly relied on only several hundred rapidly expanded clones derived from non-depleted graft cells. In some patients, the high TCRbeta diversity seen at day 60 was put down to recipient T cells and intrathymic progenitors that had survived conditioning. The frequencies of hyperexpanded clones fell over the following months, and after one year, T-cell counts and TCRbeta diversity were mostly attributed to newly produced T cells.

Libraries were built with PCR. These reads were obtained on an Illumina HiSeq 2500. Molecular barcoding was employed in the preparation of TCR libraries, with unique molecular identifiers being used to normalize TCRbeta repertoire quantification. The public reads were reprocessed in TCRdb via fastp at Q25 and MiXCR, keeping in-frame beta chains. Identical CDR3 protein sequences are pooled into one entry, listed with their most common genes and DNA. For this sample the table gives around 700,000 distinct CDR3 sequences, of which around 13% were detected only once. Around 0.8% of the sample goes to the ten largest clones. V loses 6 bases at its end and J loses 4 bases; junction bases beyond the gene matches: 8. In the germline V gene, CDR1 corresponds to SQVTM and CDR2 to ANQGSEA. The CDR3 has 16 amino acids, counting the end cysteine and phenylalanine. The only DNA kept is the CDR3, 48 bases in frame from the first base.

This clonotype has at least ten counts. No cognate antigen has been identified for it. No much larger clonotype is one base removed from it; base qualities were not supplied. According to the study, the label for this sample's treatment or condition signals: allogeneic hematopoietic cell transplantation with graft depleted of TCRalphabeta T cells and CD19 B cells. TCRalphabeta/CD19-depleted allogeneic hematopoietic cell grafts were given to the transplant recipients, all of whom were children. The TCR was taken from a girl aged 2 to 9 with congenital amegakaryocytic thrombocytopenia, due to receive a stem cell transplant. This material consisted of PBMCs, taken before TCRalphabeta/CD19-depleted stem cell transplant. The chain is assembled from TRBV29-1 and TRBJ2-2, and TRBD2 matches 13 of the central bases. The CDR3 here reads CSVMTSGRLGTGELFF. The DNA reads TGCAGCGTGATGACTAGCGGGAGGTTAGGCACCGGGGAGCTGTTTTTT.